This TCR beta chain was retrieved from a study of T cells after yellow fever vaccination. TCRdb itself ran the 5' RACE reads through MiXCR, one entry per CDR3 protein. The sample includes about 430,000 distinct CDR3 sequences, 18% of them seen just once. Germline V gives CDR1 MNHEY, CDR2 SVGEGT. The CDR3 runs 13 residues. The germline V and J ends were trimmed by 8 bases and 0 bases, with 8 bases remaining between them. The receptor's source is a man aged 18-30 years who received the YFV17D yellow fever vaccine. The starting material was PBMCs, obtained before the yellow fever booster vaccination. The chain is built from TRBV6-2 or TRBV6-3 and TRBJ2-1, with D unclear. In DNA, the CDR3 is TGTGCCAGCCATTTAAGCTCCTACAATGAGCAGTTCTTC. Translated: CASHLSSYNEQFF.